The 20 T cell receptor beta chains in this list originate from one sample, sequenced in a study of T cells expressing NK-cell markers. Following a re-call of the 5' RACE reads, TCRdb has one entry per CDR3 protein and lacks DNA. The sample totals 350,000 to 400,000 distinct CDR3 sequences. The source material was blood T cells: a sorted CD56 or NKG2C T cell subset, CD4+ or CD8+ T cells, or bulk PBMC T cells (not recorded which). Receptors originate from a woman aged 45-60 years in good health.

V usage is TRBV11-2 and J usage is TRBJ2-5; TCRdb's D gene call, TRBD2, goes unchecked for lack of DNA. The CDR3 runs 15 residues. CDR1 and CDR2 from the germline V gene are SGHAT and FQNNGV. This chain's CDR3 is CASSSGRAWGETQYF. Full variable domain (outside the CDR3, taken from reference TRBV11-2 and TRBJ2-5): EAGVAQSPRYKIIEKRQSVAFWCNPISGHATLYWYQQILGQGPKLLIQFQNNGVVDDSQLPKDRFSAERLKGVDSTLKIQPAKLEDSAVYLCASSSGRAWGETQYFGPGTRLLVL.

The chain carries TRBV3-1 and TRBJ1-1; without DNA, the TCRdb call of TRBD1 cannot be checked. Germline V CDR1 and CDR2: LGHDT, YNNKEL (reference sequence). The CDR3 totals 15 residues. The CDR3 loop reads CASSQDPRGYNRAFF.

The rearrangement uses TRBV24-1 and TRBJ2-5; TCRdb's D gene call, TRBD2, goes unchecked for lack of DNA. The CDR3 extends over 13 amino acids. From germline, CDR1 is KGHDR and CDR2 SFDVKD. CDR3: CATSALLGETQYF.

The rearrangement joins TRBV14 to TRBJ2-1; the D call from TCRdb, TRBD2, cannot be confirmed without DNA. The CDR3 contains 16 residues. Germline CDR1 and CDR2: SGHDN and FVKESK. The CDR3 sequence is CASSPLQLARGGEQFF.

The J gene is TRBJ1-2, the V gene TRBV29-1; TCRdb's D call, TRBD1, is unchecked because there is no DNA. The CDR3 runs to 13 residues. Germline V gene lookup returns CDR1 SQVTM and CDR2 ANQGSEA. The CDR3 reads CSVGVPGEGGYTF.

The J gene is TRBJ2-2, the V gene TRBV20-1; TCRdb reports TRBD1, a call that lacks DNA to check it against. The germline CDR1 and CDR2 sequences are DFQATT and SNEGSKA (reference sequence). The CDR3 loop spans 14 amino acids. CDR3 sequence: CSARDPNRSGELFF.

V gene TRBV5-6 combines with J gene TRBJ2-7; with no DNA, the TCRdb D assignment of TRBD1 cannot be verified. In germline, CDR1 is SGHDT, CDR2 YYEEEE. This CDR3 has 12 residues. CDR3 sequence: CASSPGSYEQYF.

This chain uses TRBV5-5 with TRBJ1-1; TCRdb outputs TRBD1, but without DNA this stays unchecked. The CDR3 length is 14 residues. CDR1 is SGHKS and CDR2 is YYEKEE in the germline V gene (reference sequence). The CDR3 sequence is CASSFSRTGPEAFF.

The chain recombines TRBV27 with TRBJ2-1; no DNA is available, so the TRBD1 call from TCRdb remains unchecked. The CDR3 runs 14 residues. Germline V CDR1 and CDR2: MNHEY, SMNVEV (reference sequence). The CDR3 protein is CARTTNDPWNEQFF.

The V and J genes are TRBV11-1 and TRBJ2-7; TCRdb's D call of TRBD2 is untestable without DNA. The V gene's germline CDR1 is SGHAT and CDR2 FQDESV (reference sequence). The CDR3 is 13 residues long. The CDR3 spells CASSRLPDYEQYF.

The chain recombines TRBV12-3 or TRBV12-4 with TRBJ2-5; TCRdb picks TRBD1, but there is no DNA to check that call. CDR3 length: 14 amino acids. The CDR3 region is CASSPRWGEETQYF.

The CDR3 protein is CASSFVSESGVNIQYF. The V and J genes are TRBV11-2 and TRBJ2-4; the TCRdb call, TRBD2, lacks DNA for checking. The CDR3 has 16 residues. Germline CDR1 is SGHAT and CDR2 is FQNNGV.

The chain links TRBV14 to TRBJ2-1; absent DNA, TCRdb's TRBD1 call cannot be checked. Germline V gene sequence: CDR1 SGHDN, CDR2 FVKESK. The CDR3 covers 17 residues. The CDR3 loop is CASSYYTGTGLGNEQFF.

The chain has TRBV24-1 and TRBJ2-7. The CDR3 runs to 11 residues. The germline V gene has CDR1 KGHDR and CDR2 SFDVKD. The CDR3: CATSALNEQYF.

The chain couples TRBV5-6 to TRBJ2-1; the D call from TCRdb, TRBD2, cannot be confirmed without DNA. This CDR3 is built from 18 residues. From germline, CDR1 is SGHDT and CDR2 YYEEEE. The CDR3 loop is CASSLLAGGTSSYNEQFF.

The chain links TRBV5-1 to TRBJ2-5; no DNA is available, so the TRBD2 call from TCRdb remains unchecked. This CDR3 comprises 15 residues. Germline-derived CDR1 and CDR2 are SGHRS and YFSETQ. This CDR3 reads CATQTSPGGGETQYF.

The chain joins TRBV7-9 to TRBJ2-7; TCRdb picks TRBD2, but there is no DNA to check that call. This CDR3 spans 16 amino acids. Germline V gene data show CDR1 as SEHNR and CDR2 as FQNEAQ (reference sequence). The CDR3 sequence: CASSLRIAGRSHEQYF.

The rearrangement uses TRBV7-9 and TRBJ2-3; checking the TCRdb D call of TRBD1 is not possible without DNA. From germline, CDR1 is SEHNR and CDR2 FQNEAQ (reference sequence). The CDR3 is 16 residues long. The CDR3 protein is CASSLAEQGYTDTQYF.

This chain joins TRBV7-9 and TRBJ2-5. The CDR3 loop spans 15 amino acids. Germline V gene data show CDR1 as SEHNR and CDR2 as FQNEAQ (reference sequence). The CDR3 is CASSLGRVSEETQYF.

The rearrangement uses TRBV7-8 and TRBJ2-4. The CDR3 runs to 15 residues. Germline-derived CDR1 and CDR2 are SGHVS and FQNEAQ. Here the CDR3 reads CASSLRGRGKNIQYF.